The 26 T cell receptor beta chains below come from one sample, sequenced in a study of blood T cell repertoires in COVID-19. The protocol was immunoSEQ multiplex PCR, while the TCRdb copy is restricted to in-frame clones and leaves out a portion. The sample includes 65,000 to 95,000 clones, 78% of them seen just once. Sequencing was carried out using peripheral blood. These receptors all come from a human donor in a cohort sampled during active COVID-19.

The V call is TRBV13, the J call TRBJ2-3; TRBD2 agrees at 12 bases. CDR1 and CDR2 (germline): PRHDT, FYEKMQ (reference sequence). The CDR3 length is 16 residues. Trimming took 5 bases from V and 3 from J; bases not matched to a gene: 6. The CDR3 is CASSPASGRGTDTQYF. In DNA form, the CDR3 reads TGTGCCAGCAGCCCTGCTAGCGGGAGGGGGACAGATACGCAGTATTTT.

This chain joins TRBV28 and TRBJ1-5; D is uncertain. This CDR3 region has 14 residues. In germline, CDR1 is MDHEN, CDR2 SYDVKM. Trimming left V 3 bases short and J 6 bases short, with 12 bases between. The CDR3 region is CASSFRPLVQPQHF. CDR3 DNA sequence: TGTGCCAGCAGTTTCCGGCCGCTAGTTCAGCCCCAGCATTTT.

This chain joins TRBV5-5 and TRBJ1-5; no reliable D call. From germline, CDR1 is SGHKS and CDR2 YYEKEE (reference sequence). This CDR3 region has 12 residues. With 4 bases removed from V and 5 bases from J, the gap between germline ends came to 7 bases. The CDR3 DNA follows: TGTGCCAGCAGCCGTTTAGATCAGCCCCAGCATTTT. Amino acid sequence: CASSRLDQPQHF.

The V gene is TRBV3-1 (or the pseudogene TRBV3-2), the J gene TRBJ2-5; D is unresolved. Trimming removed 1 base at V and 1 base at J, with 13 bases between. The CDR3 covers 16 residues. Germline-derived CDR1 and CDR2 are LGHDT and YNNKEL (reference sequence). In nucleotides, the CDR3 is TGTGCCAGCAGCCAAGGTTTCATTGTCGGCCAAGAGACCCAGTACTTC. This encodes CASSQGFIVGQETQYF.

The V call is TRBV27, the J call TRBJ2-2, with TRBD1 identical over 8 bases. Germline trimming cut 8 bases from V and 0 bases from J; bases unmatched to any gene: 8. This CDR3 spans 16 amino acids. Germline-derived CDR1 and CDR2 are MNHEY and SMNVEV (reference sequence). CDR3 in amino acids: CASLPGTGPNTGELFF. CDR3 in DNA: TGTGCCAGCCTACCGGGGACAGGTCCGAACACCGGGGAGCTGTTTTTT.

The rearrangement uses TRBV18 and TRBJ1-5; D gene ambiguous. Trimming cost V 3 bases and J 3 bases, with 9 bases left between them. Germline V gene lookup returns CDR1 KGHSH and CDR2 LQKENI. This CDR3 contains 14 residues. CDR3 amino acids: CASSPEALNQPQHF. CDR3 bases: TGTGCCAGCTCACCGGAGGCCCTCAATCAGCCCCAGCATTTT.

This sequence joins TRBV7-9 and TRBJ2-5; maybe TRBD1 (6 bases). The CDR3 loop spans 14 amino acids. V was pared by 8 bases and J by 2 bases, with 15 bases between. The germline gives CDR1 SEHNR, CDR2 FQNEAQ (reference sequence). The CDR3 nucleotides are TGTGCCAGCTTTCAATCGGGACAACAAGAGACCCAGTACTTC. Amino acids: CASFQSGQQETQYF. The full variable domain, rest sourced from reference TRBV7-9 and TRBJ2-5, is DTGVSQNPRHKITKRGQNVTFRCDPISEHNRLYWYRQTLGQGPEFLTYFQNEAQLEKSRLLSDRFSAERPKGSFSTLEIQRTEQGDSAMYLCASFQSGQQETQYFGPGTRLLVL.

This clone has only one observation. The chain carries TRBV7-2 and TRBJ2-5; D uncertain. CDR3 length: 13 amino acids. Germline V gene data show CDR1 as SGHTA and CDR2 as FQGNSA. Trimming shortened V by 6 bases and J by 1 base, and 9 bases separated the two germline ends. The CDR3 coding sequence is TGTGCCAGCAGGGAGACGAGCCAAGAGACCCAGTACTTC. As protein: CASRETSQETQYF. The full variable domain, rest sourced from reference TRBV7-2 and TRBJ2-5, is GAGVSQSPSNKVTEKGKDVELRCDPISGHTALYWYRQSLGQGLEFLIYFQGNSAPDKSGLPSDRFSAERTGGSVSTLTIQRTQQEDSAVYLCASRETSQETQYFGPGTRLLVL.

This clone showed up just a few times. The rearrangement links TRBV5-6 to TRBJ2-7; TRBD1 aligns across 7 bases. The CDR3 has 14 residues. The V segment lost 4 bases and the J segment 3 bases; nucleotides outside the gene matches: 7. Germline assignment: CDR1 SGHDT and CDR2 YYEEEE. CDR3 sequence reads: CASSGVRTGYEQYF. The CDR3 bases are TGTGCCAGCAGCGGCGTAAGGACAGGCTACGAGCAGTACTTC.

This chain uses TRBV3-1 (or the pseudogene TRBV3-2) with TRBJ2-1; 9 bases match TRBD2. The CDR3 sequence is 15 residues long. The V and J ends lost 3 bases and 3 bases, in that order; junction bases with no gene match: 3. CDR1 and CDR2 (germline): LGHDT, YNNKEL (reference sequence). DNA of the CDR3: TGTGCCAGCAGCCACTCGACTAGCGGCTACAATGAGCAGTTCTTC. This codes for CASSHSTSGYNEQFF.

This sequence joins TRBV11-2 and TRBJ1-2, with a weak D call TRBD1 (6 bases). V was trimmed by 0 bases and J by 0 bases, leaving 17 bases between them. This CDR3 contains 18 residues. Germline lookup yields CDR1 SGHAT and CDR2 FQNNGV. The CDR3 sequence is CASSLERGRVPTNYGYTF. The DNA for the CDR3 is TGTGCCAGCAGCTTAGAAAGGGGGAGGGTCCCAACTAACTATGGCTACACCTTC.

The chain links TRBV14 to TRBJ2-7; 7 bases agree with TRBD1. This CDR3 contains 14 residues. V was pared by 4 bases and J by 2 bases, with 5 bases of the junction left unmatched. The germline V gene has CDR1 SGHDN and CDR2 FVKESK. CDR3 residues: CASSPGTAAYEQYF. The CDR3 DNA follows: TGTGCCAGCAGCCCCGGGACAGCCGCCTACGAGCAGTACTTC.

This clone came up many times. V and J are TRBV3-1 (or the pseudogene TRBV3-2) and TRBJ1-3, with 7 bases matching TRBD1. V trimming: 4 bases; J trimming: 0 bases; junction bases outside the gene matches: 18. Germline CDR1 is LGHDT and CDR2 is YNNKEL (reference sequence). The CDR3 runs 20 residues. This chain's CDR3 is CASSLSPAQGGQHSGNTIYF. The DNA of the CDR3 is TGTGCCAGCAGCCTTAGCCCAGCCCAGGGGGGACAACACTCTGGAAACACCATATATTTT.

The CDR3 protein is CASSLGQGDTNEKLFF. In DNA, the CDR3 is TGCGCCAGCAGCCTGGGACAGGGGGACACTAATGAAAAACTGTTTTTT. The chain couples TRBV5-1 to TRBJ1-4; 11 bases are a match to TRBD1. The CDR3 is 16 amino acids. After removal of 4 bases from V and 2 bases from J, the junction contained 4 bases not matched to a gene. The V gene's germline CDR1 is SGHRS and CDR2 YFSETQ.

The chain joins TRBV19 to TRBJ1-5; 10 nucleotides line up with TRBD1. Trimming removed 7 bases from V and 2 bases from J; junction bases left unmatched: 8. CDR1 is LNHDA, CDR2 SQIVND, per germline (reference sequence). The CDR3 has 16 amino acids. CDR3 in DNA: TGTGCCAGTACCGACAGGGGGCCGGTCGGCAATCAGCCCCAGCATTTT. Protein product: CASTDRGPVGNQPQHF.

This sequence joins TRBV4-3 and TRBJ2-3; 8 bases are a match to TRBD2. V lost 1 base to trimming and J lost 4 bases; unmatched junction nucleotides: 7. CDR1 is LGHNA and CDR2 is YSLEER in the germline V gene. The CDR3 runs to 16 residues. The CDR3 reads CASSQAYREGADTQYF. For the CDR3, the DNA is TGCGCCAGCAGCCAAGCCTACCGGGAGGGCGCAGATACGCAGTATTTT.

The V call is TRBV6-2 or TRBV6-3, the J call TRBJ2-7; 7 bases match TRBD2. Germline trimming cut 4 bases from V and 3 bases from J; bases unmatched to any gene: 3. The V gene's germline CDR1 is MNHEY and CDR2 SVGEGT. CDR3 size: 13 residues. This chain's CDR3 is CASSWGGGYEQYV. The CDR3 nucleotides read TGTGCCAGCAGTTGGGGCGGGGGCTACGAGCAGTACGTC.

The chain links TRBV7-3 to TRBJ2-1; tentative D call: TRBD1 (5 bases). The CDR3 consists of 14 residues. In germline, CDR1 is SGHTA, CDR2 FQGTGA. Trimming took 3 bases from V and 7 from J, leaving 13 bases between them. DNA of the CDR3: TGTGCCAGCAGCTTTGGGCCAGGGCTTAATGAGCAGTTCTTC. It encodes CASSFGPGLNEQFF. Using reference TRBV7-3 and TRBJ2-1 for the parts outside the CDR3, the full variable domain is GAGVSQTPSNKVTEKGKYVELRCDPISGHTALYWYRQSLGQGPEFLIYFQGTGAADDSGLPNDRFFAVRPEGSVSTLKIQRTERGDSAVYLCASSFGPGLNEQFFGPGTRLTVL.

This clone was observed a few times. This chain's CDR3 is CASSAWTGAVSYTF. CDR3 bases: TGTGCCAGTAGTGCATGGACAGGGGCGGTAAGCTACACCTTC. The genes are TRBV19 and TRBJ1-2; 9 bases are shared with TRBD1. The ends lost 5 bases at V and 9 bases at J; junction bases unmatched: 10. The CDR3 has 14 residues. Germline CDR1 is LNHDA and CDR2 is SQIVND (reference sequence).

This chain connects TRBV4-3 to TRBJ1-2, with D possibly being TRBD1 (6 bases). The V gene lost 0 bases and the J gene lost 10 bases, with 15 bases spanning the gap. Germline V gives CDR1 LGHNA, CDR2 YSLEER. This CDR3 comprises 14 residues. The CDR3 sequence is CASSQERGQGDYTF. The DNA for the CDR3 is TGCGCCAGCAGCCAAGAAAGGGGACAAGGCGACTACACCTTC.

This chain uses TRBV6-2 or TRBV6-3 with TRBJ2-6; no clear D. From germline, CDR1 is MNHEY and CDR2 SVGEGT. V was shortened by 0 bases and J by 0 bases, with 6 bases between the two germline ends. CDR3 length: 16 residues. Written as DNA, the CDR3 is TGTGCCAGCAGTTACTCCGTCCTCTCTGGGGCCAACGTCCTGACTTTC. This codes for CASSYSVLSGANVLTF.

V usage is TRBV27 and J usage is TRBJ2-5; TRBD1 agrees at 8 bases. V gave up 5 bases and J gave up 2 bases; unmatched junction bases: 4. This CDR3 has 14 amino acids. Germline loops: CDR1 MNHEY, CDR2 SMNVEV (reference sequence). In nucleotides, the CDR3 is TGTGCCAGCAGTCTCGACAGGGGACAAGAGACCCAGTACTTC. The encoded protein is CASSLDRGQETQYF.

The chain links TRBV7-9 to TRBJ1-1, with TRBD1 matching 11 bases. V dropped 4 bases and J dropped 5; count of bases not matched to a gene: 6. CDR3 length equals 15 residues. The V gene's germline CDR1 is SEHNR and CDR2 FQNEAQ (reference sequence). The CDR3 region is CASSSPGQGGTEAFF. The CDR3, as DNA: TGTGCCAGCAGCTCACCGGGACAGGGGGGGACTGAAGCTTTCTTT.

This clone has just a few counts. This chain joins TRBV6-1 and TRBJ2-1; 8 nucleotides match TRBD2. CDR1 MNHNS and CDR2 SASEGT come from the germline V gene. V gave up 1 base and J gave up 7 bases; unmatched junction bases: 18. The CDR3 totals 19 residues. The CDR3 DNA reads TGTGCCAGCAGTGAAGTTCGACTAGCGAGAAGAAAAGGGCATAATGAGCAGTTCTTC. Its protein product is CASSEVRLARRKGHNEQFF.

V usage is TRBV7-9 and J usage is TRBJ2-1; 7 bases are shared with TRBD1. CDR1 and CDR2 (germline): SEHNR, FQNEAQ (reference sequence). The J segment lost 2 bases and the V segment lost 5 bases, leaving 9 bases of the junction unmatched. This CDR3 comprises 16 residues. DNA for the CDR3: TGTGCCAGCAGCCAGACAGGGTGGGGCACCTACAATGAGCAGTTCTTC. Translated: CASSQTGWGTYNEQFF. Together with reference TRBV7-9 and TRBJ2-1, the CDR3 gives the full variable domain: DTGVSQNPRHKITKRGQNVTFRCDPISEHNRLYWYRQTLGQGPEFLTYFQNEAQLEKSRLLSDRFSAERPKGSFSTLEIQRTEQGDSAMYLCASSQTGWGTYNEQFFGPGTRLTVL.

This clone came up once. The V call is TRBV15, the J call TRBJ1-1, with D possibly TRBD1 on 6 matching bases. CDR3 length: 17 amino acids. V was clipped by 6 bases and J by 0 bases, with 20 bases between them. The germline CDR1 and CDR2 sequences are LNHNV and YYDKDF (reference sequence). This CDR3 is CATSKERTAPMNTEAFF. CDR3 nucleotides: TGTGCCACCAGTAAAGAAAGGACAGCTCCTATGAACACTGAAGCTTTCTTT.